This entry lists 14 T cell receptor beta chains sequenced from one sample in a study of CD8+ T cells in alopecia areata (dated by TCRdb to 2016 to 2019). Library construction relied on the immunoSEQ multiplex PCR assay. For TCR sequencing, RNA was extracted from every sample and reverse transcribed into cDNA to serve as template. TCRdb's version of the immuneACCESS table is confined to in-frame rearrangements and falls short of the full clone set. An unresolved V gene accounts for under half of the shortfall where checked; the remainder is of unknown origin. Recorded for this sample are 120,000 to 150,000 clones; 62% of them occurred a single time. The top ten clonotypes cover 36% of the sample. Sequencing was performed on CD8+ T cells sorted from blood. The receptors here all came from a human donor in good health.

The chain is built from TRBV9 and TRBJ2-1, with D perhaps TRBD1 (5 bases). V lost 3 bases to trimming and J lost 13 bases, with 14 bases between them. The CDR3 runs to 12 residues. Germline V CDR1 and CDR2: SGDLS, YYNGEE. CDR3 DNA sequence: TGTGCCAGCAGCGACCTAGGGGCTGGTCAGTTCTTC. This translates into CASSDLGAGQFF.

The rearrangement uses TRBV29-1 and TRBJ2-7, with D possibly TRBD1 on 5 matching bases. The V end lost 5 bases, the J end lost 2 bases, and 19 bases lay between the germline ends. This CDR3 is 15 amino acids long. Germline V gene data show CDR1 as SQVTM and CDR2 as ANQGSEA. In nucleotides, the CDR3 is TGCAGCGTTCTGGGGTTCGCAGGGAAAACCTACGAGCAGTACTTC. Its translation is CSVLGFAGKTYEQYF.

In its sample, this clone was seen a few times. The chain recombines TRBV29-1 with TRBJ2-5; perhaps D is TRBD1 or TRBD2 (5 bases each). The CDR3 loop spans 16 amino acids. Germline lookup yields CDR1 SQVTM and CDR2 ANQGSEA. V lost 1 base and J 9 bases, leaving 24 bases between the germline ends. The CDR3 protein is CSVEGNMAEGSVSQYF. CDR3 nucleotide sequence: TGCAGCGTTGAAGGGAACATGGCCGAGGGGTCGGTATCCCAGTACTTC. The whole variable domain, remainder taken from reference TRBV29-1 and TRBJ2-5, is SAVISQKPSRDICQRGTSLTIQCQVDSQVTMMFWYRQQPGQSLTLIATANQGSEATYESGFVIDKFPISRPNLTFSTLTVSNMSPEDSSIYLCSVEGNMAEGSVSQYFGPGTRLLVL.

The chain links TRBV5-6 to TRBJ2-7; D remains ambiguous. The CDR3 covers 15 residues. With 0 bases removed from V and 3 bases from J, the gap between germline ends came to 13 bases. Germline CDR1 reads SGHDT; CDR2 reads YYEEEE. As DNA, the CDR3 is TGTGCCAGCAGCTTGGCCAGAAGGAAATACTACGAGCAGTACTTC. Translating gives CASSLARRKYYEQYF. The variable domain in full, with the rest retrieved from reference TRBV5-6 and TRBJ2-7, is DAGVTQSPTHLIKTRGQQVTLRCSPKSGHDTVSWYQQALGQGPQFIFQYYEEEERQRGNFPDRFSGHQFPNYSSELNVNALLLGDSALYLCASSLARRKYYEQYFGPGTRLTVT.

The CDR3 DNA reads TGTGCCAGTAGCCAGGGCAACGAGCAGTACTTC. Translated: CASSQGNEQYF. V and J are TRBV19 and TRBJ2-7; tentatively, D is TRBD1 (5 bases). CDR3 length: 11 residues. Germline loops: CDR1 LNHDA, CDR2 SQIVND (reference sequence). V lost 6 bases and J 5 bases, leaving 8 bases between the germline ends. The full variable domain, rest sourced from reference TRBV19 and TRBJ2-7, is DGGITQSPKYLFRKEGQNVTLSCEQNLNHDAMYWYRQDPGQGLRLIYYSQIVNDFQKGDIAEGYSVSREKKESFPLTVTSAQKNPTAFYLCASSQGNEQYFGPGTRLTVT.

J is TRBJ1-1 and V is TRBV5-1; D is uncertain. Germline CDR1 and CDR2: SGHRS and YFSETQ. V lost 3 bases and J lost 2, with 5 bases in between. This CDR3 has 12 residues. The CDR3 protein is CASSYDNTEAFF. DNA for the CDR3: TGCGCCAGCAGCTATGACAACACTGAAGCTTTCTTT.

The CDR3 nucleotides read TGTGCCAGCAGTGATTTTGTAGAGGGGTGGGATACGCAGTATTTT. Its translation: CASSDFVEGWDTQYF. V and J are TRBV25-1 and TRBJ2-3, with D possibly being TRBD1 or TRBD2 (5 bases each). With 3 bases removed from V and 6 bases from J, the gap between germline ends came to 16 bases. This CDR3 has 15 residues. Germline V lookup: CDR1 MGHDK, CDR2 SYGVNS.

This clone was seen once. The chain carries TRBV11-2 and TRBJ2-7; 10 bases are shared with TRBD2. The length of the CDR3 is 12 residues. V gave up 7 bases and J gave up 6 bases; unmatched junction bases: 3. Germline-derived CDR1 and CDR2 are SGHAT and FQNNGV. The DNA for the CDR3 is TGTGCCAGCATTCTAGCGGGAGCCGAGCAGTACTTC. Translated: CASILAGAEQYF. The entire variable domain, with the rest obtained from reference TRBV11-2 and TRBJ2-7, is as follows: EAGVAQSPRYKIIEKRQSVAFWCNPISGHATLYWYQQILGQGPKLLIQFQNNGVVDDSQLPKDRFSAERLKGVDSTLKIQPAKLEDSAVYLCASILAGAEQYFGPGTRLTVT.

V gene TRBV5-1 combines with J gene TRBJ2-3, with 10 bases matching TRBD2. This CDR3 region has 15 residues. With V trimmed by 7 bases and J by 2 bases, 7 bases remained unmatched. Per germline, CDR1 SGHRS and CDR2 YFSETQ. DNA for the CDR3: TGCGCCAGCCAACCCGGACTAGCGGTCACAGATACGCAGTATTTT. Amino acid sequence: CASQPGLAVTDTQYF.

V gene TRBV2 combines with J gene TRBJ1-2; D remains unclear. The V gene lost 6 bases and the J gene lost 8 bases, with 10 bases spanning the gap. This CDR3 contains 11 residues. Per germline, CDR1 SNHLY and CDR2 FYNNEI. CDR3 region: CASRPTGGYTF. CDR3 DNA: TGTGCCAGCAGACCGACCGGGGGCTACACCTTC.

The gene calls are TRBV15 and TRBJ1-1, with 7 bases fitting TRBD1. Germline trimming cut 2 bases from V and 4 bases from J; bases unmatched to any gene: 1. Germline V CDR1 and CDR2: LNHNV, YYDKDF (reference sequence). This CDR3 contains 13 residues. CDR3 sequence (DNA): TGTGCCACCAGCAGACAGGGGGGCACTGAAGCTTTCTTT. Its translation is CATSRQGGTEAFF.

This chain connects TRBV2 to TRBJ2-3, with TRBD2 as a possible D gene (6 bases). CDR3 length: 14 residues. With 2 bases removed from V and 5 bases from J, the gap between germline ends came to 11 bases. Germline V CDR1 and CDR2: SNHLY, FYNNEI. In DNA, the CDR3 is TGTGCCAGCAGTGAAACTAGGGGAGGAGATACGCAGTATTTT. It translates to CASSETRGGDTQYF.

This clone has only a few counts. A far larger clone is one base from this, pointing to a likely read error. The chain has TRBV10-2 and TRBJ2-2, with D possibly TRBD2 on 6 matching bases. Germline V gives CDR1 WSHSY, CDR2 SAAADI. The CDR3 is 11 amino acids. The CDR3 protein is CASSYSGGLFF. DNA of the CDR3: TGTGCCAGCAGTTACTCCGGGGGGCTGTTTTTT.

A remark on this clone: Its ends do not fully match the called genes, so a read error is possible. The rearrangement links TRBV7-7 to TRBJ2-5; 13 positions match TRBD2. The CDR3 runs 18 residues. Germline V CDR1 and CDR2: SSHAT, FNYEAQ (reference sequence). As DNA, the CDR3 is TGTGCTAGCAGCGGTACTAGCGGGAGGGCACGTCGTCAAGAGACCCAGTACTTC. Its protein is CASSGTSGRARRQETQYF.